These 10 T cell receptor beta chains share one sample of origin, sequenced in a study of cytomegalovirus exposure and HLA in healthy donors. Assay used: immunoSEQ multiplex PCR; TCRdb lists only in-frame clones, some missing. Among around 350,000 clones listed, roughly 85% were seen once. Sequencing was performed on PBMCs. The receptors were sampled from a woman between 18 and 29 years old in good health and CMV-seronegative.

The genes are TRBV4-1 and TRBJ2-5, with unresolved D. The V end lost 1 base, the J end lost 1 base, and 13 bases lay between the germline ends. The CDR3 sequence is 16 residues long. Per germline, CDR1 MGHRA and CDR2 YSYEKL. CDR3 DNA: TGCGCCAGCAGCCAAGTTTTGACTCAAACCCAAGAGACCCAGTACTTC. Its protein product is CASSQVLTQTQETQYF.

This chain uses TRBV6-5 with TRBJ2-7; 10 bases align to TRBD1. The CDR3 runs 15 residues. With V trimmed by 3 bases and J by 0 bases, 2 bases remained unmatched. Germline V gene data show CDR1 as MNHEY and CDR2 as SVGAGI. CDR3 nucleotides: TGTGCCAGCAGTTATAGGACAGGGGGCTCCTACGAGCAGTACTTC. Translating it yields CASSYRTGGSYEQYF.

This clone was seen a handful of times. The chain uses TRBV4-1 and TRBJ2-7; maybe TRBD2 (6 bases). V was pared by 1 base and J by 1 base, with 8 bases between. CDR1 is MGHRA and CDR2 is YSYEKL in the germline V gene. This CDR3 comprises 14 residues. The CDR3 coding sequence is TGCGCCAGCAGCCAAGGGGGAGGTTCCTACGAGCAGTACTTC. Residues: CASSQGGGSYEQYF.

The gene calls are TRBV28 and TRBJ2-7, with 8 bases matching TRBD1. V was pared by 9 bases and J by 1 base, with 5 bases of the junction left unmatched. CDR1 is MDHEN, CDR2 SYDVKM, per germline. The CDR3 consists of 13 residues. As DNA, the CDR3 is TGTGCCAGTCCAAGGGACAGGTCCTACGAGCAGTACTTC. Translation: CASPRDRSYEQYF.

The V gene is TRBV7-3, the J gene TRBJ2-1, with D unclear. The V gene's germline CDR1 is SGHTA and CDR2 FQGTGA. V was pared by 3 bases and J by 7 bases, with 10 bases between. The CDR3 spans 13 residues. Written as DNA, the CDR3 is TGTGCCAGCAGCTTGGCTCCTTTGAATGAGCAGTTCTTC. The encoded protein is CASSLAPLNEQFF. Looking up the rest from reference TRBV7-3 and TRBJ2-1 gives the full variable domain: GAGVSQTPSNKVTEKGKYVELRCDPISGHTALYWYRQSLGQGPEFLIYFQGTGAADDSGLPNDRFFAVRPEGSVSTLKIQRTERGDSAVYLCASSLAPLNEQFFGPGTRLTVL.

The rearrangement links TRBV4-1 to TRBJ2-1; 7 bases fit TRBD1. The CDR3 sequence is 14 residues long. Looked up from germline, CDR1 is MGHRA and CDR2 is YSYEKL. The V gene end was trimmed by 5 bases and the J gene end by 6 bases; junction bases not matched to a gene: 7. CDR3 in DNA: TGCGCCAGCAGCGATCTGGGACAGCCCAATGAGCAGTTCTTC. This sequence encodes CASSDLGQPNEQFF.

V is TRBV25-1 and J is TRBJ1-1; D gene ambiguous. CDR3 length: 13 amino acids. V lost 5 bases and J lost 2, with 9 bases in between. CDR1 is MGHDK, CDR2 SYGVNS, per germline. The CDR3 here is CASSRQTNTEAFF. In nucleotides, the CDR3 is TGTGCCAGCAGTCGTCAGACTAACACTGAAGCTTTCTTT.

This clone was detected only once. V usage is TRBV7-2 and J usage is TRBJ2-7; a weak D match, TRBD2 (6 bases). The germline CDR1 and CDR2 sequences are SGHTA and FQGNSA. This CDR3 contains 15 residues. The V end was cut by 5 bases, the J end by 0 bases, with 14 bases between. CDR3 sequence (DNA): TGTGCCAGCAGCCTGGGCGGCGGGACCTCCTACGAGCAGTACTTC. It is translated as CASSLGGGTSYEQYF.

Regarding this clone: This specimen includes other DNA sequences encoding the same CDR3. The genes are TRBV15 and TRBJ1-5; no clear D gene. The CDR3 has 15 amino acids. CDR1 and CDR2 from the germline V gene are LNHNV and YYDKDF (reference sequence). The V end lost 0 bases, the J end lost 1 base, and 7 bases lay between the germline ends. The CDR3 reads CATSRDRGSNQPQHF. The CDR3 coding sequence is TGTGCCACCAGCAGAGATAGAGGGAGCAATCAGCCCCAGCATTTT.

The sample holds one count of this clone. The chain is built from TRBV6-1 and TRBJ1-3, with D unresolved. The CDR3 sequence is 15 residues long. Trimming stripped 5 bases from V and 0 bases from J, with 11 bases between. Germline V lookup: CDR1 MNHNS, CDR2 SASEGT. CDR3 protein: CASSTPASSGNTIYF. The CDR3 DNA sequence: TGTGCCAGCAGTACTCCGGCTAGCTCTGGAAACACCATATATTTT.